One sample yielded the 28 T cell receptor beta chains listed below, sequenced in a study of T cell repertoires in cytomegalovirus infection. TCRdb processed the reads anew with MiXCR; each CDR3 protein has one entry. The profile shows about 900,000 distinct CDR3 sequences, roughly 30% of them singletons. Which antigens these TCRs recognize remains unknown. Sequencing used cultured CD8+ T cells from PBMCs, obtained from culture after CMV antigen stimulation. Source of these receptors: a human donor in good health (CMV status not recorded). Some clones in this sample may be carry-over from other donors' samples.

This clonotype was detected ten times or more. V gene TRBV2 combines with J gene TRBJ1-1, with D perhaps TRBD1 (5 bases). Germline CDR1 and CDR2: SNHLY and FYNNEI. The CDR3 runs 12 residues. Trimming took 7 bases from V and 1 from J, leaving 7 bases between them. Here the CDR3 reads CASTQGNTEAFF. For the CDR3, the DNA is TGTGCCAGCACCCAGGGGAACACTGAAGCTTTCTTT.

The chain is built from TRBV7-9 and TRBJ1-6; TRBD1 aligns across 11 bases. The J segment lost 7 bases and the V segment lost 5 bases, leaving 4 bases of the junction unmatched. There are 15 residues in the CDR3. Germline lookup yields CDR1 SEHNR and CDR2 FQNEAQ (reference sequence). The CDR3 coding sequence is TGTGCCAGCAGCCGGACAGGGGGCGGGAATTCACCCCTCCACTTT. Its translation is CASSRTGGGNSPLHF.

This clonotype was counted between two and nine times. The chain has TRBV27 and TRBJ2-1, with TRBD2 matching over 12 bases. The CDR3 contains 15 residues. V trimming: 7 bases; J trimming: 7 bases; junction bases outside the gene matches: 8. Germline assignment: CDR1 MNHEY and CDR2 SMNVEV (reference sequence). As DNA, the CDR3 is TGTGCCAGCAATTACGGACTAGCGGGGAGTAATGAGCAGTTCTTC. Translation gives CASNYGLAGSNEQFF.

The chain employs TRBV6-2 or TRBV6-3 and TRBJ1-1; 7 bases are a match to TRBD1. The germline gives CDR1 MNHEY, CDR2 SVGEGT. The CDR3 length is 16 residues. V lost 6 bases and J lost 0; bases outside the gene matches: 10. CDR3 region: CASRNGQAWMNTEAFF. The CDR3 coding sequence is TGTGCCAGCAGAAACGGACAGGCCTGGATGAACACTGAAGCTTTCTTT.

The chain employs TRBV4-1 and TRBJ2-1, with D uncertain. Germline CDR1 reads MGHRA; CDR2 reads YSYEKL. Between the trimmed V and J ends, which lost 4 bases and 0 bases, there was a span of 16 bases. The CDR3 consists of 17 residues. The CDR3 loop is CASSPLRTTSSYNEQFF. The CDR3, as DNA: TGCGCCAGCAGCCCCTTAAGAACCACAAGCTCCTACAATGAGCAGTTCTTC.

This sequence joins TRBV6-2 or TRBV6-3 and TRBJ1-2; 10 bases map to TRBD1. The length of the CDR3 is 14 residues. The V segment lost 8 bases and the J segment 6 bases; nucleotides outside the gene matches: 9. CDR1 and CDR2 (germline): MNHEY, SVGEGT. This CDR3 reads CASVSGTGEHGYTF. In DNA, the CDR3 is TGTGCCAGCGTCTCCGGGACAGGGGAACATGGCTACACCTTC.

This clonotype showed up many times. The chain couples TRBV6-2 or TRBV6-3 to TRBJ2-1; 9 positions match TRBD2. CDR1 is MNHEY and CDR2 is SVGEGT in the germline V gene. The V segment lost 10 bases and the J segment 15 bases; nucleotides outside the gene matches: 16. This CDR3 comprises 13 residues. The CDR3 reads CATNGLAGTLPFF. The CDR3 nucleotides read TGTGCCACTAACGGCCTAGCGGGGACCCTGCCGTTCTTC.

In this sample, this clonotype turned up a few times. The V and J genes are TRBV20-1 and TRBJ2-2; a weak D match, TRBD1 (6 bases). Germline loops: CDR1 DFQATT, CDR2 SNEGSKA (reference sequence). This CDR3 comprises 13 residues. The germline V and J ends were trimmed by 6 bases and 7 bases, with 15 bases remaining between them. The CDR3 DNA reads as TGCAGTGCAAAAATACAGGGTGGCGGGGAGCTGTTTTTT. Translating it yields CSAKIQGGGELFF.

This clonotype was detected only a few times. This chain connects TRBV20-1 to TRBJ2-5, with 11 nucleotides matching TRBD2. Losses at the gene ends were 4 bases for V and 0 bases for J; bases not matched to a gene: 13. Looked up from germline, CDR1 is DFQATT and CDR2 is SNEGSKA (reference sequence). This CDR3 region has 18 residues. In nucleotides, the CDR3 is TGCAGTGCTATCTTGTCGGGACTAGCGGAGAGTAACCAAGAGACCCAGTACTTC. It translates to CSAILSGLAESNQETQYF.

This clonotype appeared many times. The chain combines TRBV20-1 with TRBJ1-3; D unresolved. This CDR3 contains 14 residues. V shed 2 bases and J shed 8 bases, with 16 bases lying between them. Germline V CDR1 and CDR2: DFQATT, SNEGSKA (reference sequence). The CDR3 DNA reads TGCAGTGCTAGAATCGGGTCGGCTCTGGACACCATATATTTT. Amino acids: CSARIGSALDTIYF.

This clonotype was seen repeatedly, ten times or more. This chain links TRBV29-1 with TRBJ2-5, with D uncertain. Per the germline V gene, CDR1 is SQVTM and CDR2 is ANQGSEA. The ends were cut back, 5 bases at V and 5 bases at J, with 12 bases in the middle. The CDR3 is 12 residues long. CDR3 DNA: TGCAGCGTTAGGGTTGTTTCGGAGACCCAGTACTTC. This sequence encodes CSVRVVSETQYF.

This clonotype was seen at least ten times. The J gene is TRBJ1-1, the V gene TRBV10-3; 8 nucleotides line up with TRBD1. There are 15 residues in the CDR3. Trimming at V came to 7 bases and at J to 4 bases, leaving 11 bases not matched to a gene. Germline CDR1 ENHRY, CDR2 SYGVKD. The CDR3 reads CAITERTGQGTEAFF. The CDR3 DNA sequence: TGTGCCATCACCGAACGGACAGGGCAGGGCACTGAAGCTTTCTTT.

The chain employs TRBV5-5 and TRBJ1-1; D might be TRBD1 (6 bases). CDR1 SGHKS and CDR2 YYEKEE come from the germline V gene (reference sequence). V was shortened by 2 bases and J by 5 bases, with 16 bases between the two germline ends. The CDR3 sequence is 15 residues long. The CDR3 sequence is CASSLPQGLGTEAFF. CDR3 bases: TGTGCCAGCAGCTTACCACAGGGTTTGGGAACTGAAGCTTTCTTT.

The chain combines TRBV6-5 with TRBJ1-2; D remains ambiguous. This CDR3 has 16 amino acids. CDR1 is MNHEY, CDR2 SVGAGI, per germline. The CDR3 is CATSPGSDVPNYGYTF. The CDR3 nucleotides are TGTGCAACCTCCCCGGGCAGCGATGTGCCCAACTATGGCTACACCTTC.

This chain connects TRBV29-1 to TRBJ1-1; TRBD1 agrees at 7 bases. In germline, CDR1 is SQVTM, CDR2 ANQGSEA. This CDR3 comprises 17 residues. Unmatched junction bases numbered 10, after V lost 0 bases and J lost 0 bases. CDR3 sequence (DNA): TGCAGCGTTGAAGATTATACAGGGGAGGGGTTGAACACTGAAGCTTTCTTT. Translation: CSVEDYTGEGLNTEAFF.

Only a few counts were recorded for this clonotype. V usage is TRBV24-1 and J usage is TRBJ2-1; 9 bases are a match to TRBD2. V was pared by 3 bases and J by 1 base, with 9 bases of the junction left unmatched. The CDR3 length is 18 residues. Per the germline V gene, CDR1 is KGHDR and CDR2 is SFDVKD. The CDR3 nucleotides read TGTGCCACCAGTGATGGCCCGATAGCGGGGGATTCCTACAATGAGCAGTTCTTC. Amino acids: CATSDGPIAGDSYNEQFF.

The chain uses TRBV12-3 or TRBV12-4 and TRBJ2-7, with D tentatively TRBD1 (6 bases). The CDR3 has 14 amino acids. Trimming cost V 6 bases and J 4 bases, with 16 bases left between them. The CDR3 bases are TGTGCCAGCAGCCCGGCCGGGACACTTTACGAGCAGTACTTC. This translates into CASSPAGTLYEQYF.

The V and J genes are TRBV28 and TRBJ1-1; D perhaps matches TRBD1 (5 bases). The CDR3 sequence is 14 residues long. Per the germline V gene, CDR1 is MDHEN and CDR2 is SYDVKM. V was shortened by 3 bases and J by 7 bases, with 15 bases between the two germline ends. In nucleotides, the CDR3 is TGTGCCAGCAGTTTCTGGGGGAATCCTAGTGAAGCTTTCTTT. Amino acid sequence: CASSFWGNPSEAFF.

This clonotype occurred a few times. The CDR3 reads CASSLTDFYNEQFF. CDR3 in DNA: TGCGCCAGCAGCTTAACCGACTTTTACAATGAGCAGTTCTTC. The chain uses TRBV5-1 and TRBJ2-1; D not certain. Germline V CDR1 and CDR2: SGHRS, YFSETQ. Trimming left V 2 bases short and J 4 bases short, with 10 bases between. This CDR3 spans 14 amino acids. The full variable domain, in which reference TRBV5-1 and TRBJ2-1 provide the parts outside the CDR3, is KAGVTQTPRYLIKTRGQQVTLSCSPISGHRSVSWYQQTPGQGLQFLFEYFSETQRNKGNFPGRFSGRQFSNSRSEMNVSTLELGDSALYLCASSLTDFYNEQFFGPGTRLTVL.

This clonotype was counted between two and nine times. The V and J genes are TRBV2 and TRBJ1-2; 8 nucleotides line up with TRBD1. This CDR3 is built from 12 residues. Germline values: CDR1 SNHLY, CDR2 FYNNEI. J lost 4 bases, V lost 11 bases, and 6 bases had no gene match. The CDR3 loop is CAWSTGVYGYTF. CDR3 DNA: TGTGCCTGGTCGACAGGGGTCTATGGCTACACCTTC.

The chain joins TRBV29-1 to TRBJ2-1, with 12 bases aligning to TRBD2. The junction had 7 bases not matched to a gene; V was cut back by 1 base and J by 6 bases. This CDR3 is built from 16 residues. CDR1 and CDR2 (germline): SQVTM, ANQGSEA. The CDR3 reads CSVEGLAGEGGNEQFF. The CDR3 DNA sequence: TGCAGCGTTGAAGGACTAGCGGGGGAGGGGGGCAATGAGCAGTTCTTC.

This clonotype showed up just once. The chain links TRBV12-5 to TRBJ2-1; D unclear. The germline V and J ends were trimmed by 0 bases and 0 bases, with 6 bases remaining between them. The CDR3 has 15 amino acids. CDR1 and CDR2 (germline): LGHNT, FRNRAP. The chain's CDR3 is CASGLVLSSYNEQFF. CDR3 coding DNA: TGTGCTAGTGGTTTGGTATTGAGCTCCTACAATGAGCAGTTCTTC.

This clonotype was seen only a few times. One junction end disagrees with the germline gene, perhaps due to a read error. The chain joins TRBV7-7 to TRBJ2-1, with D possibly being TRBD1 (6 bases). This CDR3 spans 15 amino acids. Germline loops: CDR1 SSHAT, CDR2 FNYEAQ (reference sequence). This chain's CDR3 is CASSSGPQGNNEQFF. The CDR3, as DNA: TGTGCTAGCAGCTCGGGACCCCAGGGGAACAATGAGCAGTTCTTC.

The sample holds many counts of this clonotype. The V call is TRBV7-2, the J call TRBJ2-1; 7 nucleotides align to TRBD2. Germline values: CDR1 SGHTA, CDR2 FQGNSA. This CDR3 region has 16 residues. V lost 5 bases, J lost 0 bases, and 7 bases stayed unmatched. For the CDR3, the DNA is TGTGCCAGCAGCCCTTGGGGGGGGGGCTCCTACAATGAGCAGTTCTTC. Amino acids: CASSPWGGGSYNEQFF.

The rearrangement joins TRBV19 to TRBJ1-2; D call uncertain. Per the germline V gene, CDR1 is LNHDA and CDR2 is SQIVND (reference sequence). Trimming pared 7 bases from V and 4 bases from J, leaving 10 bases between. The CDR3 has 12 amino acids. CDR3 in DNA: TGTGCCAGTAATCTGGGCGGCTATGGCTACACCTTC. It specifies CASNLGGYGYTF.

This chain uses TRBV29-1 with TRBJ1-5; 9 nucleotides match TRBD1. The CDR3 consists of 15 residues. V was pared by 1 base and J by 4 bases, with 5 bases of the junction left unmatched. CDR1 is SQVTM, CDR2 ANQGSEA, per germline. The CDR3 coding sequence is TGCAGCGTTGAAGGTGTCGGGACAGGGAATCAGCCCCAGCATTTT. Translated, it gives CSVEGVGTGNQPQHF.

CDR3 DNA: TGTGCCAGCAGGCCTAGCGGGGGGGACAATGAGCAGTTCTTC. Its protein is CASRPSGGDNEQFF. This chain joins TRBV12-3 or TRBV12-4 and TRBJ2-1; 12 bases map to TRBD2. The CDR3 sequence is 14 residues long. The trim removed 6 bases at V and 5 bases at J, leaving 2 bases unmatched.

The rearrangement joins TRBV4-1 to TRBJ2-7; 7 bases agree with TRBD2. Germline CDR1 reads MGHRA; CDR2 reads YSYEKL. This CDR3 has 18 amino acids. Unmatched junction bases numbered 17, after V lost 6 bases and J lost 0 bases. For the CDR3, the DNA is TGCGCCAGCAGGCCATCCGTCCTGGGAGCGGGGAGCTCCTACGAGCAGTACTTC. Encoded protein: CASRPSVLGAGSSYEQYF.